The 17 T cell receptor beta chains listed next were all sequenced from one sample in a study of T cell changes during pregnancy in multiple sclerosis. Libraries were prepared by immunoSEQ multiplex PCR; TCRdb keeps only in-frame clonotypes and omits some of them. This repertoire shows fewer than 140,000 clones, about 90% found once; its top ten account for 1.6%. The sample was peripheral blood, taken before pregnancy. The origin of the receptors is a female donor with multiple sclerosis, enrolled in a pregnancy study.

V usage is TRBV9 and J usage is TRBJ2-7, with a weak D call TRBD2 (5 bases). The germline V gene has CDR1 SGDLS and CDR2 YYNGEE. This CDR3 has 13 residues. V gave up 3 bases and J gave up 1 base, with 8 bases separating them. The CDR3 DNA sequence: TGTGCCAGCAGCGCCGGGGTTTCCTACGAGCAGTACTTC. Residues: CASSAGVSYEQYF.

V usage is TRBV27 and J usage is TRBJ2-7; a weak D match, TRBD1 (6 bases). Germline V gene sequence: CDR1 MNHEY, CDR2 SMNVEV (reference sequence). The CDR3 totals 14 residues. The germline V and J ends were trimmed by 4 bases and 3 bases, with 13 bases remaining between them. This chain's CDR3 is CASSSGTRYYEQYF. The CDR3 bases are TGTGCCAGCAGTTCTGGGACAAGATACTACGAGCAGTACTTC.

The rearrangement uses TRBV6-6 and TRBJ2-2, with TRBD1 as a possible D gene (5 bases). The CDR3 has 15 amino acids. Germline loops: CDR1 MNHNY, CDR2 SVGAGI (reference sequence). V was shortened by 6 bases and J by 1 base, with 12 bases between the two germline ends. CDR3 in DNA: TGTGCCAGCAGAGCCACAGGATTGAACACCGGGGAGCTGTTTTTT. Translation: CASRATGLNTGELFF.

The chain has TRBV11-2 and TRBJ2-2; D uncertain. The germline V gene has CDR1 SGHAT and CDR2 FQNNGV. Trimming left V 2 bases short and J 2 bases short, with 6 bases between. The CDR3 runs 14 residues. The CDR3, as DNA: TGTGCCAGCAGCTTACAGGAAAACACCGGGGAGCTGTTTTTT. It is translated as CASSLQENTGELFF.

The V call is TRBV28, the J call TRBJ1-2; 8 nucleotides line up with TRBD1. The CDR3 has 14 amino acids. Germline lookup yields CDR1 MDHEN and CDR2 SYDVKM. V dropped 7 bases and J dropped 8; count of bases not matched to a gene: 12. DNA of the CDR3: TGTGCCAGCAACCTTGACAGGGGCAGGCAGGGCTACACCTTC. Encoded protein: CASNLDRGRQGYTF.

The chain carries TRBV6-5 and TRBJ1-2; D is unresolved. Germline values: CDR1 MNHEY, CDR2 SVGAGI. This CDR3 is built from 14 residues. Trimming pared 6 bases from V and 8 bases from J, leaving 19 bases between. For the CDR3, the DNA is TGTGCCAGCAGCGCCATGGGAGAAGGCAGGGGCTACACCTTC. Translated, it gives CASSAMGEGRGYTF.

The table lists this clone with a count of one. This sequence joins TRBV7-9 and TRBJ2-3, with TRBD1 matching 11 bases. Germline V gene data show CDR1 as SEHNR and CDR2 as FQNEAQ (reference sequence). This CDR3 has 16 amino acids. Trimming removed 3 bases from V and 4 bases from J; junction bases left unmatched: 6. Written as DNA, the CDR3 is TGTGCCAGCAGCTTCCCCCCGGGACAGGGGGCAGATACGCAGTATTTT. Translation: CASSFPPGQGADTQYF.

The gene calls are TRBV27 and TRBJ1-5; D is undetermined. This CDR3 comprises 16 residues. Germline CDR1 MNHEY, CDR2 SMNVEV (reference sequence). Trimming shortened V by 6 bases and J by 5 bases, and 20 bases separated the two germline ends. CDR3 residues: CASSRIIGGLDQPQHF. CDR3 in DNA: TGTGCCAGCAGCCGTATTATAGGAGGGCTCGATCAGCCCCAGCATTTT.

V gene TRBV6-5 combines with J gene TRBJ1-4, with 8 bases fitting TRBD1. J was trimmed by 7 bases and V by 8 bases; bases with no gene match: 12. CDR1 MNHEY and CDR2 SVGAGI come from the germline V gene. The CDR3 spans 15 residues. The CDR3 bases are TGTGCCAGCCGATCCACAGGGGGTGGGTTTGAAAAACTGTTTTTT. As protein: CASRSTGGGFEKLFF.

The genes are TRBV5-1 and TRBJ2-5, with TRBD2 matching 9 bases. V lost 4 bases to trimming and J lost 5 bases; unmatched junction nucleotides: 9. This CDR3 region has 15 residues. Germline assignment: CDR1 SGHRS and CDR2 YFSETQ. The CDR3 here is CASSPRSGRLETQYF. CDR3 nucleotides: TGCGCCAGCAGCCCGCGGAGCGGGAGGTTGGAGACCCAGTACTTC.

This chain uses TRBV7-8 with TRBJ1-5, with D maybe TRBD1 (6 bases). Germline loops: CDR1 SGHVS, CDR2 FQNEAQ. The V end was cut by 2 bases, the J end by 7 bases, with 12 bases between. The CDR3 sequence is 14 residues long. CDR3 region: CASSLQGTSQPQHF. In DNA form, the CDR3 reads TGTGCCAGCAGCTTACAGGGGACTAGCCAGCCCCAGCATTTT.

The rearrangement uses TRBV6-5 and TRBJ1-3; possible D gene TRBD1, 5 bases. Per the germline V gene, CDR1 is MNHEY and CDR2 is SVGAGI. The CDR3 has 16 amino acids. V lost 0 bases, J lost 2 bases, and 11 bases lay in between. The CDR3 DNA follows: TGTGCCAGCAGTTACTCCGGCGGGGGGACTGGAAACACCATATATTTT. This translates into CASSYSGGGTGNTIYF.

V is TRBV7-3 and J is TRBJ2-3; 15 nucleotides agree with TRBD2. This CDR3 comprises 20 residues. The ends lost 5 bases at V and 0 bases at J; junction bases unmatched: 12. Germline V gene sequence: CDR1 SGHTA, CDR2 FQGTGA. CDR3 nucleotide sequence: TGTGCCAGCAGCCGCGGACTAGCGGGGGGGAGGGACACTAGCACAGATACGCAGTATTTT. Residues: CASSRGLAGGRDTSTDTQYF. Filled out from reference TRBV7-3 and TRBJ2-3, the complete variable domain reads GAGVSQTPSNKVTEKGKYVELRCDPISGHTALYWYRQSLGQGPEFLIYFQGTGAADDSGLPNDRFFAVRPEGSVSTLKIQRTERGDSAVYLCASSRGLAGGRDTSTDTQYFGPGTRLTVL.

The chain links TRBV19 to TRBJ2-1; 13 bases align to TRBD2. The junction had 9 bases not matched to a gene; V was cut back by 5 bases and J by 8 bases. CDR3 size: 16 residues. Germline-derived CDR1 and CDR2 are LNHDA and SQIVND (reference sequence). CDR3 sequence reads: CASSLTSGGAVYEQFF. As DNA, the CDR3 is TGTGCCAGTAGTCTTACTAGCGGGGGGGCGGTATATGAGCAGTTCTTC.

This clone was detected only once. The chain recombines TRBV5-1 with TRBJ1-5; D is uncertain. CDR1 SGHRS and CDR2 YFSETQ come from the germline V gene. The V and J ends lost 4 bases and 6 bases respectively, with 17 bases between them. The CDR3 length is 15 residues. The CDR3 DNA sequence: TGCGCCAGCAGCCCGACCGCGAGGGAGGGTCAGCCCCAGCATTTT. This translates into CASSPTAREGQPQHF.

The chain uses TRBV9 and TRBJ2-3; weak D call: TRBD2 (8 bases). The CDR3 extends over 20 amino acids. Looked up from germline, CDR1 is SGDLS and CDR2 is YYNGEE. Trimming shortened V by 4 bases and J by 4 bases, and 31 bases separated the two germline ends. CDR3 sequence (DNA): TGTGCCAGCAGCAAACAGGGGAAGTTTTTGAGTAGCGGGATAGCAGATACGCAGTATTTT. This codes for CASSKQGKFLSSGIADTQYF.

This clone was detected only once. V usage is TRBV6-1 and J usage is TRBJ1-5, with 10 bases identical to TRBD1. CDR1 is MNHNS and CDR2 is SASEGT in the germline V gene. The CDR3 runs 14 residues. The V segment lost 6 bases and the J segment 4 bases; nucleotides outside the gene matches: 3. The chain's CDR3 is CASRGQGLNQPQHF. Here the CDR3 DNA reads TGTGCCAGCAGGGGACAGGGGCTTAATCAGCCCCAGCATTTT.